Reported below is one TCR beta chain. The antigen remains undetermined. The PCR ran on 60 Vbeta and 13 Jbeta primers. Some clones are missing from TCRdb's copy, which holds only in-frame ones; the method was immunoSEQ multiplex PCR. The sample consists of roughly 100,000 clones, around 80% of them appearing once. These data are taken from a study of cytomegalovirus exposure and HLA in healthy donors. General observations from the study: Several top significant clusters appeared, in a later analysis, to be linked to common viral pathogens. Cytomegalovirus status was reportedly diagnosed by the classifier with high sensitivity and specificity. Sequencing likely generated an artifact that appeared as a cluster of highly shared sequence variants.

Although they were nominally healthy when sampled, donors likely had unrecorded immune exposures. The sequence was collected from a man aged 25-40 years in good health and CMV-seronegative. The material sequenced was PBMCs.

CDR3 bases: TGTGCCAGCAGCGACAGGGGAGTTGGCACAGATACGCAGTATTTT. Amino acids: CASSDRGVGTDTQYF. The chain couples TRBV5-4 to TRBJ2-3; the match to TRBD1 covers 8 bases. The CDR3 runs to 15 residues. V trimming: 4 bases; J trimming: 1 base; junction bases outside the gene matches: 5. Germline values: CDR1 SGHNT, CDR2 YYREEE (reference sequence).